This T cell receptor beta chain appears in the sequencing data of a study of cytomegalovirus exposure and HLA in healthy donors (TCRdb year 2017). Regarding the research as a whole: In an earlier analysis of under 600 of the donors, 250 to 350 Gb of sequence data and 90 million to 130 million unique TCR beta sequences from roughly 200 million T cells were reported. Both class I and class II loci were covered by HLA typing, at four-digit resolution. Of the 300 to 500 genotyped donors, more than 75% were placed in the genetic ancestry cluster associated with self-reported Caucasian donors. Among approximately 370 genotyped donors of the cohort, an average of around 240,000 unique TCR beta nucleotide sequences was sequenced per donor, of which about 19% were non-productive. Rather than drawing on any new phenotypic data, the later analysis identified candidate immune exposures from TCR beta sequences and the way those sequences occurred across donors. A separate validation cohort of some 130 different subjects was used in addition to the roughly 670-subject first cohort. An early release that covered about 600 HLA-typed donors contained approximately 320 gigabases of sequencing data and 70 million to 100 million unique TCR sequences. All discovery cohort repertoires had been generated using a single sequencing platform. Typing coverage differed by locus: A, B, C, DRB1 and DQB1 were typed in roughly 629-640 donors, DQA1 in around 500, DPA1 in around 600, and DPB1 in 450 to 480. A later analysis re-examined previously published TCR beta repertoires from about 700 donors and added high-resolution HLA genotyping to investigate patterns of TCR occurrence. The aim of the study was to test whether cataloging public T cell receptors could identify signatures of past pathogen exposure. The T cell repertoires of around 730 subjects were profiled by immunosequencing and related to cytomegalovirus serostatus. The study combined high-throughput TCR immunosequencing, statistical association of individual TCRs with disease status, and machine learning to predict cytomegalovirus infection status. A later genetic analysis took genome-wide SNP genotypes for about 55% of the roughly 670 donors and used that subset as a discovery cohort. About five DR-DQ haplotypes were treated as single units for association and clustering because of strong linkage in the cohort. Donor age, sex, ethnicity and CMV serostatus were compiled alongside the repertoire data. An earlier analysis of around 580 of the donors used high-throughput TCR beta sequencing to judge whether each TCR beta V gene segment behaved as functional or pseudogenic. Results and caveats for the whole study, not just this receptor: HLA typing was unavailable for some donors at each locus, so association tests used only the typed subset. In vitro tests confirmed that a few of the cytomegalovirus-associated TCR beta chains recognize cytomegalovirus antigens. CMV serostatus was the only immune exposure information available for the cohort. Specific HLA alleles were associated with 15,000 to 20,000 TCR beta sequences at a false discovery rate of 0.05 in a later analysis. In a later analysis, HLA-associated TCR beta chains were found to be more clonally expanded and to have lower generation probabilities than equally common non-associated chains. An association between a missense DCLRE1C variant and V-gene and J-gene trimming of TCR beta chains was found in a later genetic analysis and replicated in an independent cohort. Because the 87-base-pair reads could not distinguish some IMGT-functional V segments, including TRBV6-2 and TRBV6-3, those segments were excluded. It was suggested by the authors that the approach could potentially be generalized to other disease states and immunological phenotypes. In the study, approximately 150 TCR beta chains were listed as associated with cytomegalovirus. When HLA alleles, especially DR and DQ, strongly co-occurred, attributing TCR associations to individual alleles was difficult. In a later analysis, several top co-occurrence clusters were reported to appear linked to parvovirus B19, influenza, CMV and Epstein-Barr virus. Because counts were too low, around 18 rarely observed V segments, including chromosome 9 orphons, were left out of the earlier analysis of over 550 of the donors. In both the original and validation cohorts, the classifier was reported to diagnose cytomegalovirus status with high specificity and sensitivity. Compared with the approximately 670-donor mean, donors in an Asian-associated ancestry cluster had fewer N-insertions in productive TCRs, according to a later genetic analysis. A further reported finding was that TCR beta sequences accurately predicted the HLA-A and HLA-B alleles for most subjects in the first cohort. A later analysis found that TCR association rates varied across HLA loci, with DRB1 alleles showing the most associated TCRs and HLA-C alleles the fewest. An earlier analysis of around 540 of the donors showed that most TCR beta V segments appeared in productive rearrangements either about 87% or about 30% of the time, which broadly matched IMGT annotations. Correlated functional status among segregating V segments might reflect linkage disequilibrium, but an unknown experimental factor could not be ruled out. Roughly uniform sequencing depth across donors was assumed in presence/absence analyses, although this assumption may not hold. Across donors, most TCR sequences were observed very rarely, whereas some public TCRs were present in many individuals. According to a later analysis, most CMV-associated TCR beta chains appeared to be HLA-restricted, and the HLA associations seemed to be driven largely by CMV exposure. A cluster of highly shared sequence variants was judged likely to represent a technical artifact of the sequencing pipeline. This cohort had only TCR beta chains sequenced, and the lack of alpha or paired-chain data limited which features could be detected.

For this clone: The antigen this receptor binds is unknown. Qualities for individual bases were not recorded, and no much larger clone is one base off.

The V and J ends are trimmed by 0 bases and 7 bases, leaving 13 bases between them. CDR1 and CDR2 (LGHNA, YSLEER) derive from the germline V gene. Including the terminal cysteine and phenylalanine, the CDR3 comprises 15 residues. Just CDR3 DNA is preserved here, 45 bases in frame from base 1. The protocol used for the library was the immunoSEQ multiplex PCR assay. The multiplex PCR relied on a mix of 60 forward primers for TCR Vbeta segments and 13 reverse primers for TCR Jbeta segments. The CDR3 region of rearranged TCR beta genes was amplified from genomic DNA by a multiplex PCR assay. The amplified TCR beta libraries were sequenced on the Illumina HiSeq System as 87-base-pair reads. The paper's processing steps were these. A later analysis tallied roughly 76 million unique TCR beta chains across the 666 repertoires, and approximately 12 million of those chains were shared by two or more donors. A nearest-neighbor algorithm error-corrected the raw reads and collapsed the reads into unique sequences, merging closely related sequences to remove PCR and sequencing errors. Alignment of CDR3 sequences to IMGT reference sequences was used to assign V, D and J gene segments. For a sequence to be retained, a match of at least six nucleotides to both a V gene segment and a J gene segment was required. Rearrangements were classified as productive when the CDR3 lacked stop codons and remained in frame with V and J, and all other rearrangements were classified as non-productive. CDR3 was defined by IMGT convention, running from the second conserved V-encoded cysteine to the conserved J-encoded phenylalanine. The earlier analysis of around 640 of the donors excluded sequences that lacked an unambiguous match to a single V gene segment. An earlier analysis of fewer than 750 of the donors classified V segments as functional when productive rearrangements were above 56.7% and as segregating when the standard deviation between donors was above 5%. A statistical classification framework was built for diagnosing cytomegalovirus status from the catalog of TCR beta chain sequences. In a later analysis, V and J genes were assigned by comparing TCR nucleotide sequences against IMGT/GENE-DB human TR gene sequences. A later analysis assigned CDR3 sequences and most-parsimonious VDJ recombination scenarios with the TCRdist pipeline. In a later analysis, every TCR beta chain was defined by the combination of its CDR3 amino acid sequence and its V-gene family, and reads without a unique V-gene family were dropped. In a later analysis, approximately 640 highly shared, low-generation-probability nucleotide sequences were removed to address suspected cross-contamination and a sequencing artifact. In a later analysis, a clonal expansion index for each public chain was calculated from normalized within-repertoire ranks of inferred template counts. In a later analysis, generation probabilities were computed with a VDJ recombination model fitted to out-of-frame rearrangements, and the resulting probabilities were checked against IGoR. In a later analysis, TCR-TCR, TCR-HLA and TCR-CMV co-occurrence was scored with hypergeometric tests, and a repertoire-size bias correction was applied to TCR pairs. In a later analysis, false discovery rates were estimated by permuting HLA or CMV assignments 20 times. In a later analysis, co-occurring TCRs were grouped using DBSCAN, and TCRdist sequence similarity was added for clustering within HLA-allele-positive subsets. For co-occurrence clustering, repertoires with fewer than 30,000 or more than 120,000 public chains were excluded, along with a handful of repertoires with anomalous nucleotide sharing. In TCRdb, the immuneACCESS table is reduced to in-frame sequences with V and J assigned. These tables do not hold every clone; where another copy was compared, an unresolved V gene accounts for under half, and the others remain unexplained. V and J calls and clone size are as listed in that table; D and trimming were resolved from the DNA. In this sample the table shows some 54,000 clones, over 75% of which occur a single time. The leading ten clones occupy around 5.4% of the sample.

The cohort was made up of several hundred healthy bone marrow donors. All cohort members were sampled while nominally healthy, although unrecorded immune exposures were likely present. The donor was CMV seronegative and was included in the group of 352 seronegative cohort members. A peripheral blood sample was provided by each donor, and peripheral blood mononuclear cells were used for TCR beta sequencing. The Qiagen DNeasy Blood Extraction Kit was used to extract genomic DNA from the blood cell samples. This TCR was sampled from a male donor in good health and CMV-seronegative. The sample was PBMCs. The V and J segments used are TRBV4-3 and TRBJ2-1, and the D gene may be TRBD2, 6 bases matching. CDR3 reads: CASSQDGGIGNEQFF. The nucleotide sequence reads TGCGCCAGCAGCCAAGATGGAGGGATTGGGAATGAGCAGTTCTTC.